These 14 T cell receptor beta chains came from one sample sequenced in a study of early T cells in non-severe SARS-CoV-2 infection. TCRdb analysed the 5' RACE reads with MiXCR anew, one entry per CDR3 protein. This sample has 25,000 to 35,000 distinct CDR3 sequences, with about 6% found just once. The sample comprised whole blood. The origin of the receptors is an adult who was a healthcare worker with PCR-confirmed SARS-CoV-2 infection or an uninfected control (not recorded which).

This clonotype has a count of ten or more. The V call is TRBV6-2 or TRBV6-3, the J call TRBJ2-1, with 15 bases fitting TRBD2. The CDR3 spans 16 residues. Germline V lookup: CDR1 MNHEY, CDR2 SVGEGT. V dropped 4 bases and J dropped 7; count of bases not matched to a gene: 5. CDR3 nucleotide sequence: TGTGCCAGCAGTTTCGGGACTAGCGGGAGGCTGAATGAGCAGTTCTTC. Translating gives CASSFGTSGRLNEQFF.

This clonotype was seen ten or more times. The chain is built from TRBV24-1 and TRBJ2-1; 11 positions agree with TRBD2. Trimming took 7 bases from V and 15 from J; bases not matched to a gene: 7. Germline V lookup: CDR1 KGHDR, CDR2 SFDVKD. This CDR3 has 12 amino acids. CDR3 protein: CATSIPSGRSFF. As DNA, the CDR3 is TGTGCCACCAGCATTCCTAGCGGGAGGTCGTTCTTC.

This clonotype was observed many times. This rearrangement joins TRBV4-3 to TRBJ1-1; D is ambiguous. The CDR3 covers 16 residues. In germline, CDR1 is LGHNA, CDR2 YSLEER. V lost 1 base and J 0 bases, leaving 12 bases between the germline ends. CDR3 bases: TGCGCCAGCAGCCAAGGGAATTCTGCCATGAACACTGAAGCTTTCTTT. It specifies CASSQGNSAMNTEAFF.

This clonotype was detected many times. The chain couples TRBV6-2 or TRBV6-3 to TRBJ2-1; either TRBD1 or TRBD2 may fit D (7 bases each). In germline, CDR1 is MNHEY, CDR2 SVGEGT. The CDR3 consists of 13 residues. V lost 8 bases and J lost 7, with 15 bases in between. The chain's CDR3 is CASRRQGGNEQFF. As DNA, the CDR3 is TGTGCCAGCCGTCGACAGGGAGGGAATGAGCAGTTCTTC.

There are a few counts of this clonotype. The CDR3 protein is CASSWTPSRNEQFF. CDR3 DNA: TGTGCCAGTAGTTGGACACCTTCGAGGAATGAGCAGTTCTTC. The chain has TRBV19 and TRBJ2-1; D is possibly TRBD1 (5 bases). The CDR3 is 14 amino acids. Germline V CDR1 and CDR2: LNHDA, SQIVND (reference sequence). With 5 bases removed from V and 7 bases from J, the gap between germline ends came to 15 bases.

This clonotype was observed many times. This chain joins TRBV21-1 and TRBJ2-7. TRBV21-1 is a pseudogene. CDR3 size: 10 residues. CDR3: CASSSDEQYF. CDR3 DNA sequence: TGTGCCAGCAGCAGCGACGAGCAGTACTTC.

In its sample, this clonotype was seen a few times. V gene TRBV2 combines with J gene TRBJ2-7; 8 nucleotides align to TRBD1. CDR1 is SNHLY and CDR2 is FYNNEI in the germline V gene. There are 20 residues in the CDR3. V lost 1 base to trimming and J lost 2 bases; unmatched junction nucleotides: 19. The CDR3 bases are TGTGCCAGCAGTGAAGAGAAGCCGGGACAGGCCTCTCGGGGGACCTACGAGCAGTACTTC. Translation: CASSEEKPGQASRGTYEQYF.

This clonotype occurred many times. The chain employs TRBV19 and TRBJ2-7; D unresolved. The CDR3 is 15 residues long. V shed 1 base and J shed 2 bases, with 12 bases lying between them. Germline CDR1 and CDR2: LNHDA and SQIVND (reference sequence). CDR3 nucleotide sequence: TGTGCCAGTAGTATAGGGGTGAACAACGCCTACGAGCAGTACTTC. It translates to CASSIGVNNAYEQYF.

This clonotype was detected ten times or more. The rearrangement joins TRBV7-9 to TRBJ1-5; D ambiguous. In germline, CDR1 is SEHNR, CDR2 FQNEAQ (reference sequence). This CDR3 spans 13 amino acids. Deletions cut 4 bases from V and 7 bases from J, with 11 bases between. This CDR3 reads CASSSAVYQPQHF. For the CDR3, the DNA is TGTGCCAGCAGCTCGGCGGTGTACCAGCCCCAGCATTTT.

The sample holds many counts of this clonotype. The chain combines TRBV7-2 with TRBJ2-1; D not resolved. The CDR3 extends over 13 amino acids. Trimming cost V 2 bases and J 8 bases, with 10 bases left between them. From germline, CDR1 is SGHTA and CDR2 FQGNSA. CDR3 DNA: TGTGCCAGCAGCTTAAGGCGTGGGGATGAGCAGTTCTTC. Translated: CASSLRRGDEQFF.

This clonotype was found many times. The chain is built from TRBV12-3 or TRBV12-4 and TRBJ1-5, with a weak D call TRBD1 (6 bases). The CDR3 loop spans 15 amino acids. Trimming left V 5 bases short and J 4 bases short, with 15 bases between. CDR3 bases: TGTGCCAGCAGTCCTTCGACAGGCCCTAATCAGCCCCAGCATTTT. Translated, it gives CASSPSTGPNQPQHF.

This clonotype was detected ten times or more. V is TRBV9 and J is TRBJ1-3, with 9 bases fitting TRBD1. Germline V gene data show CDR1 as SGDLS and CDR2 as YYNGEE. CDR3 size: 15 residues. With 4 bases clipped from V and 5 bases from J, the junction kept 7 bases outside the gene matches. CDR3: CASSPGDRVRNTIYF. In nucleotides, the CDR3 is TGTGCCAGCAGCCCAGGGGACAGGGTCAGAAACACCATATATTTT.

The table lists this clonotype with many counts. The V call is TRBV9, the J call TRBJ2-3, with 7 nucleotides matching TRBD1. Looked up from germline, CDR1 is SGDLS and CDR2 is YYNGEE. The CDR3 runs to 15 residues. The ends lost 4 bases at V and 2 bases at J; junction bases unmatched: 7. The CDR3: CASSPTGDPTDTQYF. CDR3 DNA sequence: TGTGCCAGCAGCCCAACAGGGGATCCCACAGATACGCAGTATTTT.

At least ten counts were recorded for this clonotype. The chain links TRBV7-2 to TRBJ2-7; D ambiguous. This CDR3 is built from 13 residues. Germline CDR1 reads SGHTA; CDR2 reads FQGNSA. V lost 5 bases to trimming and J lost 2 bases, with 10 bases between them. CDR3 amino acids: CASSPGPTYEQYF. The CDR3 DNA follows: TGTGCCAGCAGCCCCGGGCCCACCTACGAGCAGTACTTC.